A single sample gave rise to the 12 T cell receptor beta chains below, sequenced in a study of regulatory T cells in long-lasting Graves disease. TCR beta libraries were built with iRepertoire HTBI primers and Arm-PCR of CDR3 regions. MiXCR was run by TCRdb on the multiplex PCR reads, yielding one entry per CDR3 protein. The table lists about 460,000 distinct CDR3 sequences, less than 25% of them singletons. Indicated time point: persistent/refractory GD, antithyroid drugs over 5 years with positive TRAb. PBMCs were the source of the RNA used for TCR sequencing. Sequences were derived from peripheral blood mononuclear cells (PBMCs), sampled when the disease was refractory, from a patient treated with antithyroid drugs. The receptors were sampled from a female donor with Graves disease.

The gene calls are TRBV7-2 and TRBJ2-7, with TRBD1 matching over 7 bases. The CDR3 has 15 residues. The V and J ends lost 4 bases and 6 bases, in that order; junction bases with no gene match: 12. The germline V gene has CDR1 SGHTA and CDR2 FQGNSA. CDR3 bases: TGTGCCAGCAGCTCTGCCCAGGGCAGGGGGTCCGAGCAGTACTTC. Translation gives CASSSAQGRGSEQYF.

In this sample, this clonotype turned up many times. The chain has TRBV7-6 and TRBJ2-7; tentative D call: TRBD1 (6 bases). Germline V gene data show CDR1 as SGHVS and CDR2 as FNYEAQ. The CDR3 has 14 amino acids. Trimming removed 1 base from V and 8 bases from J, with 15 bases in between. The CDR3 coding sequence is TGTGCCAGCAGCTTAGAGTCCGTGGGGACACAGCAGTACTTC. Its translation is CASSLESVGTQQYF.

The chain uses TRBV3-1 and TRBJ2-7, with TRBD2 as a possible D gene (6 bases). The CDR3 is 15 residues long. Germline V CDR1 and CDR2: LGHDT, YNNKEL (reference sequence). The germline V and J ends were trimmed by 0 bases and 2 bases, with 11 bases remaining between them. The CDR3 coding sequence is TGTGCCAGCAGCCAAGATCTGGGAGGAACCTACGAGCAGTACTTC. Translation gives CASSQDLGGTYEQYF.

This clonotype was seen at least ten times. The CDR3 region is CASSLEGGPRYEQYF. CDR3 bases: TGTGCCAGCAGCTTGGAGGGAGGGCCAAGGTACGAGCAGTACTTC. This chain joins TRBV7-2 and TRBJ2-7, with TRBD2 matching over 7 bases. Losses at the gene ends were 3 bases for V and 4 bases for J; bases not matched to a gene: 9. The CDR3 is 15 residues long. Germline CDR1 reads SGHTA; CDR2 reads FQGNSA.

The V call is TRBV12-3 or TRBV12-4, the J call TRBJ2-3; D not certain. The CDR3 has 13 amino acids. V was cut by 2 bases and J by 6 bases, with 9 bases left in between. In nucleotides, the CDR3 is TGTGCCAGCAGTTTATACCCCGCGGATACGCAGTATTTT. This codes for CASSLYPADTQYF.

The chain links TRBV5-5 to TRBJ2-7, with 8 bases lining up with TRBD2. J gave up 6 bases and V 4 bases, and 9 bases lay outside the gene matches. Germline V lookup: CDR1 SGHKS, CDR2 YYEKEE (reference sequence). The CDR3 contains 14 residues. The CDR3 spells CASSPLTGGFEQYF. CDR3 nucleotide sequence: TGTGCCAGCAGCCCGTTGACGGGAGGGTTCGAGCAGTACTTC.

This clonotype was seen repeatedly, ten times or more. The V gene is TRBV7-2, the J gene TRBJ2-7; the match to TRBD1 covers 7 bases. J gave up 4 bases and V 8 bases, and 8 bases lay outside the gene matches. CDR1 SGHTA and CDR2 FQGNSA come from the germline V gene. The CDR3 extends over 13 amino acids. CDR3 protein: CASGLRDSYEQYF. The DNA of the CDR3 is TGTGCCAGCGGTCTGAGGGACAGTTACGAGCAGTACTTC.

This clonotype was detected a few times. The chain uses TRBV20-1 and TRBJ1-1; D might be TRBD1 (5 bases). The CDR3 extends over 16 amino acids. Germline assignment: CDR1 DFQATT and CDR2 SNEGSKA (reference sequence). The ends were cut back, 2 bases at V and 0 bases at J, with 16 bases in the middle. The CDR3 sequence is CSARRPGIPMNTEAFF. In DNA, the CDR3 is TGCAGTGCTAGACGGCCAGGGATACCAATGAACACTGAAGCTTTCTTT.

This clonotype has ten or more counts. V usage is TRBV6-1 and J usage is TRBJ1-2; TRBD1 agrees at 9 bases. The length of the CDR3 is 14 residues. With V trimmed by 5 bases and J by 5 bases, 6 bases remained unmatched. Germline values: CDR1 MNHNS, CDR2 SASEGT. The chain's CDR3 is CASSPRTGEYGYTF. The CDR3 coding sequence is TGTGCCAGCAGTCCTCGGACAGGGGAATATGGCTACACCTTC.

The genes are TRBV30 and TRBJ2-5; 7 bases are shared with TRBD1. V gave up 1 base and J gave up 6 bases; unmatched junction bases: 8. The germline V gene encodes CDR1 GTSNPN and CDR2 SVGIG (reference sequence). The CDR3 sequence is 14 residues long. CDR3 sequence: CAWSADRDRKTQYF. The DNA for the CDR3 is TGTGCCTGGAGTGCAGACAGGGATAGAAAGACCCAGTACTTC. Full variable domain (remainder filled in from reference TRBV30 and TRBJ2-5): SQTIHQWPATLVQPVGSPLSLECTVEGTSNPNLYWYRQAAGRGLQLLFYSVGIGQISSEVPQNLSASRPQDRQFILSSKKLLLSDSGFYLCAWSADRDRKTQYFGPGTRLLVL.

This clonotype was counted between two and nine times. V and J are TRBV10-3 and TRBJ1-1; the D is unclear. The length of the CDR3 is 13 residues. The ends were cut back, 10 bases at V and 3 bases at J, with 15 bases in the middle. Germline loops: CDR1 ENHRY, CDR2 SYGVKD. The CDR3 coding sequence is TGTGCCAGCACCGGGGAACAGTACACTGAAGCTTTCTTT. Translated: CASTGEQYTEAFF.

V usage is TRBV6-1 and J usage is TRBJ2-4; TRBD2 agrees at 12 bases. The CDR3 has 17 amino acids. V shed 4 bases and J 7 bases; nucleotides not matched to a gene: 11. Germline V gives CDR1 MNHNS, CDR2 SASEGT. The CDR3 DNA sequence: TGTGCCAGCAGTGGCACTGGACTAGCGGGGTCTGGGAACATTCAGTACTTC. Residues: CASSGTGLAGSGNIQYF.